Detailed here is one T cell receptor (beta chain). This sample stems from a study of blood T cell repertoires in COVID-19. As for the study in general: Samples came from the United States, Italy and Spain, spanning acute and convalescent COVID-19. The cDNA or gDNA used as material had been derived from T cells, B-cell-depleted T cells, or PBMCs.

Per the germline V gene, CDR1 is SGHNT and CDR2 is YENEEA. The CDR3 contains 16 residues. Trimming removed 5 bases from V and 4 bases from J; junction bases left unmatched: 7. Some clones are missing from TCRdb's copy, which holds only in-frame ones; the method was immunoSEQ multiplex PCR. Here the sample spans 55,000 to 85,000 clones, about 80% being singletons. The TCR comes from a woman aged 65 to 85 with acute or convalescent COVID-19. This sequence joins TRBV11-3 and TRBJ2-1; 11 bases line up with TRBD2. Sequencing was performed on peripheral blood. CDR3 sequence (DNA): TGTGCCAGCAGCAAAGCCGGGACTAGCGGTTACAATGAGCAGTTCTTC. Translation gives CASSKAGTSGYNEQFF.